Listed here are 31 T cell receptor beta chains from one sample, sequenced in a study of identical twins. TCRdb fed the 5' RACE reads into MiXCR, producing one record per CDR3 protein. Among 690,000 or so distinct CDR3 sequences listed, 8.5% to 9.5% were seen once. A further study also used this sample, focusing on yellow fever vaccine responses in identical twins.

The sequencing input was PBMCs. These receptors all stem from a woman aged 18-30 years in good health.

The chain uses TRBV9 and TRBJ2-3, with D hard to call. The CDR3 runs to 10 residues. With 6 bases removed from V and 3 bases from J, the gap between germline ends came to 2 bases. CDR1 and CDR2 (germline): SGDLS, YYNGEE. Here the CDR3 DNA reads TGTGCCAGCATAACAGATACGCAGTATTTT. The encoded protein is CASITDTQYF. Looking up the rest from reference TRBV9 and TRBJ2-3 gives the full variable domain: DSGVTQTPKHLITATGQRVTLRCSPRSGDLSVYWYQQSLDQGLQFLIQYYNGEERAKGNILERFSAQQFPDLHSELNLSSLELGDSALYFCASITDTQYFGPGTRLTVL.

This clonotype has ten or more counts. The gene calls are TRBV20-1 and TRBJ2-7, with 13 bases matching TRBD2. The germline V gene has CDR1 DFQATT and CDR2 SNEGSKA (reference sequence). After removal of 3 bases from V and 5 bases from J, the junction contained 7 bases not matched to a gene. The CDR3 length is 15 residues. DNA of the CDR3: TGCAGTGCTAGTGAACTAGCGGGGGGGCGCGACGAGCAGTACTTC. Translating gives CSASELAGGRDEQYF.

A few counts support this clonotype. The V and J genes are TRBV28 and TRBJ1-1, with unresolved D. V lost 11 bases to trimming and J lost 0 bases, with 7 bases between them. The germline gives CDR1 MDHEN, CDR2 SYDVKM. The CDR3 is made up of 11 amino acids. The CDR3 nucleotides are TGTGCCCTCTTTGTGAACACTGAAGCTTTCTTT. Residues: CALFVNTEAFF.

This clonotype turned up a few times. The chain employs TRBV19 and TRBJ2-1; TRBD2 might be the D (5 bases). Germline V lookup: CDR1 LNHDA, CDR2 SQIVND (reference sequence). The CDR3 is made up of 13 amino acids. V lost 7 bases and J 2 bases, leaving 9 bases between the germline ends. CDR3 region: CASNEGPYNEQFF. DNA of the CDR3: TGTGCCAGTAATGAGGGTCCCTACAATGAGCAGTTCTTC.

The rearrangement joins TRBV5-6 to TRBJ2-1; 9 nucleotides align to TRBD1. CDR3 length equals 15 residues. V was clipped by 4 bases and J by 9 bases; unmatched bases: 11. CDR1 is SGHDT, CDR2 YYEEEE, per germline. This CDR3 reads CASSAGTGKWGEQFF. The CDR3 region has the DNA TGTGCCAGCAGCGCCGGGACAGGGAAATGGGGTGAGCAGTTCTTC. The complete variable domain, with remaining parts taken from reference TRBV5-6 and TRBJ2-1, reads DAGVTQSPTHLIKTRGQQVTLRCSPKSGHDTVSWYQQALGQGPQFIFQYYEEEERQRGNFPDRFSGHQFPNYSSELNVNALLLGDSALYLCASSAGTGKWGEQFFGPGTRLTVL.

The V call is TRBV28, the J call TRBJ2-1; D is unresolved. This CDR3 contains 12 residues. Trimming pared 10 bases from V and 6 bases from J, leaving 13 bases between. From germline, CDR1 is MDHEN and CDR2 SYDVKM. The CDR3 loop is CATWERSNEQFF. DNA of the CDR3: TGTGCCACCTGGGAAAGAAGCAATGAGCAGTTCTTC.

This clonotype was counted between two and nine times. The chain couples TRBV19 to TRBJ1-5, with D possibly being TRBD1 (5 bases). Trimming pared 7 bases from V and 3 bases from J, leaving 16 bases between. From germline, CDR1 is LNHDA and CDR2 SQIVND (reference sequence). The CDR3 length is 15 residues. CDR3 region: CASTDRDGFNQPQHF. CDR3 DNA: TGTGCCAGTACCGATCGGGACGGCTTCAATCAGCCCCAGCATTTT.

In DNA form, the CDR3 reads TGTGCCAGCAGCCAAGGGCGGGAGTCCTACGAGCAGTACTTC. Translated: CASSQGRESYEQYF. The rearrangement links TRBV4-2 to TRBJ2-7, with 7 bases identical to TRBD2. V trimming: 1 base; J trimming: 1 base; junction bases outside the gene matches: 1. Germline CDR1 and CDR2: LGHNA and YNFKEQ. The CDR3 spans 14 residues.

In this sample, this clonotype turned up a few times. CDR3 DNA: TGTGCCAGCACCCCTTCCGGGGACTACGAGCAGTACTTC. Encoded protein: CASTPSGDYEQYF. The chain couples TRBV12-3 or TRBV12-4 to TRBJ2-7; D possibly corresponds to TRBD2 (5 bases). CDR3 size: 13 residues. V shed 7 bases and J shed 3 bases, with 13 bases lying between them.

This chain joins TRBV5-6 and TRBJ2-7, with D perhaps matching TRBD2 (7 bases). The V gene lost 1 base and the J gene lost 6 bases, with 11 bases spanning the gap. Germline lookup yields CDR1 SGHDT and CDR2 YYEEEE. The CDR3 runs to 13 residues. The CDR3 DNA sequence: TGTGCCAGCAGCTTGAGGAGGGGGGGCGAGCAGTACTTC. As protein: CASSLRRGGEQYF.

This clonotype was counted many times. The rearrangement uses TRBV7-9 and TRBJ2-4; D is uncertain. The V and J ends lost 2 bases and 0 bases respectively, with 11 bases between them. The CDR3 length is 16 residues. Germline CDR1 and CDR2: SEHNR and FQNEAQ (reference sequence). The CDR3 protein is CASSLSALLAKNIQYF. DNA for the CDR3: TGTGCCAGCAGCTTATCGGCACTCCTAGCCAAAAACATTCAGTACTTC.

This clonotype was seen ten or more times. The CDR3 DNA sequence: TGTGCCAGCAGCTTAGAGAGCGGGGACTCCTACGAGCAGTACTTC. Encoded protein: CASSLESGDSYEQYF. The J gene is TRBJ2-7, the V gene TRBV7-2; 7 bases fit TRBD2. Germline V gene data show CDR1 as SGHTA and CDR2 as FQGNSA. The CDR3 sequence is 15 residues long. V lost 1 base and J lost 0; bases outside the gene matches: 3.

This clonotype was counted ten times or more. CDR3 loop: CASSTSTGRGTEAFF. In nucleotides, the CDR3 is TGTGCCAGCAGCACTTCTACAGGGAGAGGAACTGAAGCTTTCTTT. The chain has TRBV5-8 and TRBJ1-1, with a tentative D call TRBD1 (6 bases). V gave up 4 bases and J gave up 5 bases, with 18 bases separating them. This CDR3 contains 15 residues. Germline assignment: CDR1 SGHTS and CDR2 YDEGEE.

Many counts were recorded for this clonotype. The chain joins TRBV20-1 to TRBJ1-1; D remains ambiguous. The CDR3 spans 10 residues. Germline loops: CDR1 DFQATT, CDR2 SNEGSKA (reference sequence). V was cut by 3 bases and J by 1 base, with 0 bases left in between. This chain's CDR3 is CSARNTEAFF. CDR3 nucleotide sequence: TGCAGTGCTAGGAACACTGAAGCTTTCTTT.

This clonotype was observed a handful of times. V usage is TRBV6-2 or TRBV6-3 and J usage is TRBJ2-7; TRBD2 is a possible D gene (5 bases). The CDR3 is made up of 13 amino acids. The germline V and J ends were trimmed by 7 bases and 7 bases, with 17 bases remaining between them. Per the germline V gene, CDR1 is MNHEY and CDR2 is SVGEGT. CDR3 region: CASMRAPNGEQYF. The CDR3 DNA follows: TGTGCCAGCATGCGGGCCCCAAATGGGGAGCAGTACTTC.

The sample holds a few counts of this clonotype. The chain combines TRBV11-1 with TRBJ2-1; 15 nucleotides agree with TRBD2. Germline CDR1 SGHAT, CDR2 FQDESV (reference sequence). Trimming took 6 bases from V and 7 from J; bases not matched to a gene: 10. There are 17 residues in the CDR3. CDR3 DNA sequence: TGTGCCAGCAGGGCCGGACTAGCGGGAGGGCCTTTGAATGAGCAGTTCTTC. This codes for CASRAGLAGGPLNEQFF.

About this clonotype itself: One end of the junction varies from germline; a read error may be responsible. The chain is built from TRBV7-7 and TRBJ2-5; D possibly corresponds to TRBD2 (6 bases). There are 15 residues in the CDR3. Germline loops: CDR1 SSHAT, CDR2 FNYEAQ (reference sequence). CDR3 sequence reads: CASSLTGDPEETQYF. In DNA, the CDR3 is TGTGCTAGCAGCTTGACGGGGGATCCAGAAGAGACCCAGTACTTC.

At least ten counts were recorded for this clonotype. This rearrangement joins TRBV10-3 to TRBJ2-7, with 7 nucleotides matching TRBD1. V was pared by 7 bases and J by 12 bases, with 12 bases of the junction left unmatched. This CDR3 has 12 amino acids. Per the germline V gene, CDR1 is ENHRY and CDR2 is SYGVKD. Here the CDR3 reads CAINIDREELYF. In DNA, the CDR3 is TGTGCCATCAATATTGACAGGGAAGAACTGTACTTC.

This rearrangement joins TRBV27 to TRBJ2-3; D ambiguous. The germline V and J ends were trimmed by 8 bases and 0 bases, with 15 bases remaining between them. Germline V CDR1 and CDR2: MNHEY, SMNVEV (reference sequence). The CDR3 sequence is 15 residues long. The CDR3: CASGKAIPSTDTQYF. Here the CDR3 DNA reads TGTGCCAGCGGGAAAGCGATACCTAGCACAGATACGCAGTATTTT.

Only a few counts were recorded for this clonotype. The chain employs TRBV11-2 and TRBJ2-6; 10 nucleotides align to TRBD1. There are 19 residues in the CDR3. Germline loops: CDR1 SGHAT, CDR2 FQNNGV. J was trimmed by 4 bases and V by 3 bases; bases with no gene match: 12. The CDR3 sequence: CASSFRGTGVYLGANVLTF. The CDR3 bases are TGTGCCAGCAGCTTCCGAGGGACAGGGGTCTATTTGGGGGCCAACGTCCTGACTTTC. Full variable domain (rest looked up from reference TRBV11-2 and TRBJ2-6): EAGVAQSPRYKIIEKRQSVAFWCNPISGHATLYWYQQILGQGPKLLIQFQNNGVVDDSQLPKDRFSAERLKGVDSTLKIQPAKLEDSAVYLCASSFRGTGVYLGANVLTFGAGSRLTVL.

The rearrangement joins TRBV12-3 or TRBV12-4 to TRBJ2-3; possible D gene TRBD1, 6 bases. The CDR3 length is 14 residues. The germline V and J ends were trimmed by 3 bases and 7 bases, with 14 bases remaining between them. For the CDR3, the DNA is TGTGCCAGCAGTTTCCGGGACACAAGATATACGCAGTATTTT. This gives the protein CASSFRDTRYTQYF.

This clonotype was seen only a few times. J is TRBJ2-7 and V is TRBV12-3 or TRBV12-4; D not resolved. This CDR3 region has 13 residues. V was clipped by 3 bases and J by 0 bases, with 6 bases between them. CDR3 bases: TGTGCCAGCAGTTTTAGTCTCTCCTACGAGCAGTACTTC. It yields the protein CASSFSLSYEQYF.

This chain connects TRBV6-5 to TRBJ2-7, with D perhaps matching TRBD1 (5 bases). CDR3 length equals 13 residues. CDR1 and CDR2 from the germline V gene are MNHEY and SVGAGI. V gave up 4 bases and J gave up 3 bases, with 10 bases separating them. The CDR3 reads CASSWTPLYEQYF. The CDR3, as DNA: TGTGCCAGCAGTTGGACACCACTCTACGAGCAGTACTTC.

This clonotype was observed many times. The chain joins TRBV12-3 or TRBV12-4 to TRBJ1-2; D is unclear. The CDR3 runs to 13 residues. Trimming left V 6 bases short and J 4 bases short, with 12 bases between. The CDR3 loop reads CASSTSILYGYTF. CDR3 DNA: TGTGCCAGCAGCACCAGTATTCTCTATGGCTACACCTTC.

The chain joins TRBV28 to TRBJ1-1, with D unclear. In germline, CDR1 is MDHEN, CDR2 SYDVKM. The CDR3 contains 12 residues. V was trimmed by 5 bases and J by 6 bases, leaving 10 bases between them. CDR3 nucleotides: TGTGCCAGCAGTAGACTGGACGCTGAAGCTTTCTTT. This codes for CASSRLDAEAFF.

This clonotype was recorded many times. The chain has TRBV2 and TRBJ1-1, with 7 bases identical to TRBD1. V was clipped by 3 bases and J by 4 bases; unmatched bases: 2. The germline V gene has CDR1 SNHLY and CDR2 FYNNEI. The CDR3 extends over 13 amino acids. CDR3 loop: CASSDNRGTEAFF. In DNA form, the CDR3 reads TGTGCCAGCAGTGATAACAGGGGCACTGAAGCTTTCTTT. Full variable domain (rest looked up from reference TRBV2 and TRBJ1-1): EPEVTQTPSHQVTQMGQEVILRCVPISNHLYFYWYRQILGQKVEFLVSFYNNEISEKSEIFDDQFSVERPDGSNFTLKIRSTKLEDSAMYFCASSDNRGTEAFFGQGTRLTVV.

Remarks on this clonotype: At one boundary the junction diverges from the germline segment, which might be a read error. This chain connects TRBV7-7 to TRBJ2-5; perhaps D is TRBD1 or TRBD2 (5 bases each). The CDR3 extends over 15 amino acids. Germline CDR1 is SSHAT and CDR2 is FNYEAQ (reference sequence). The CDR3 nucleotides read TGTGCTAGCAGCCAAAACCCGGGACACCAAGAGACCCAGTACTTC. Protein product: CASSQNPGHQETQYF.

This clonotype occurred a few times. The rearrangement links TRBV7-2 to TRBJ2-5, with D perhaps matching TRBD1 or TRBD2 (7 bases each). The V gene's germline CDR1 is SGHTA and CDR2 FQGNSA. Trimming shortened V by 3 bases and J by 3 bases, and 11 bases separated the two germline ends. The CDR3 has 14 amino acids. The CDR3 protein is CASSLTGREETQYF. CDR3 coding DNA: TGTGCCAGCAGCTTGACAGGGAGGGAAGAGACCCAGTACTTC.

There are a few counts of this clonotype. The rearrangement links TRBV24-1 to TRBJ2-1; D unresolved. The CDR3 spans 12 residues. V gave up 3 bases and J gave up 12 bases, with 11 bases separating them. Germline CDR1 and CDR2: KGHDR and SFDVKD. The CDR3: CATSDNSVRQFF. DNA for the CDR3: TGTGCCACCAGTGATAATTCAGTTAGGCAGTTCTTC.

The J gene is TRBJ2-6, the V gene TRBV29-1; D not resolved. V was shortened by 6 bases and J by 6 bases, with 12 bases between the two germline ends. The CDR3 has 13 residues. Germline CDR1 reads SQVTM; CDR2 reads ANQGSEA. The CDR3 loop reads CSVPGAEANVLTF. The CDR3 DNA is TGCAGCGTCCCGGGTGCTGAGGCCAACGTCCTGACTTTC.

This clonotype was picked up many times. The chain combines TRBV9 with TRBJ1-2; the D gene is possibly TRBD1 (6 bases). The CDR3 extends over 15 amino acids. V was trimmed by 4 bases and J by 4 bases, leaving 17 bases between them. In germline, CDR1 is SGDLS, CDR2 YYNGEE. The CDR3: CASSPSHQDSYGYTF. The CDR3 DNA reads as TGTGCCAGCAGCCCGAGCCACCAGGACAGCTATGGCTACACCTTC.